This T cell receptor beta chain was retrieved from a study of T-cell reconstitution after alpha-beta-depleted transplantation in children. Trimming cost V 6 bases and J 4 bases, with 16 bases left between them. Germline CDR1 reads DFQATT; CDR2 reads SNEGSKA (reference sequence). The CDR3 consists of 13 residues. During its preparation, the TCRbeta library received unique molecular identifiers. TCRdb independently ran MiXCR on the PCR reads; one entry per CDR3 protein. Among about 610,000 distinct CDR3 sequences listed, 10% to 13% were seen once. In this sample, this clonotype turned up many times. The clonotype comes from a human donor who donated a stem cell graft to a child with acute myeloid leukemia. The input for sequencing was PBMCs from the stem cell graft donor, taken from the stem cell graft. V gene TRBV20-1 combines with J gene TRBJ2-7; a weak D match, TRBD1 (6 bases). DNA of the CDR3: TGCAGTGCCGAGATTTTAGGGGGATACGAGCAGTACTTC. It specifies CSAEILGGYEQYF.